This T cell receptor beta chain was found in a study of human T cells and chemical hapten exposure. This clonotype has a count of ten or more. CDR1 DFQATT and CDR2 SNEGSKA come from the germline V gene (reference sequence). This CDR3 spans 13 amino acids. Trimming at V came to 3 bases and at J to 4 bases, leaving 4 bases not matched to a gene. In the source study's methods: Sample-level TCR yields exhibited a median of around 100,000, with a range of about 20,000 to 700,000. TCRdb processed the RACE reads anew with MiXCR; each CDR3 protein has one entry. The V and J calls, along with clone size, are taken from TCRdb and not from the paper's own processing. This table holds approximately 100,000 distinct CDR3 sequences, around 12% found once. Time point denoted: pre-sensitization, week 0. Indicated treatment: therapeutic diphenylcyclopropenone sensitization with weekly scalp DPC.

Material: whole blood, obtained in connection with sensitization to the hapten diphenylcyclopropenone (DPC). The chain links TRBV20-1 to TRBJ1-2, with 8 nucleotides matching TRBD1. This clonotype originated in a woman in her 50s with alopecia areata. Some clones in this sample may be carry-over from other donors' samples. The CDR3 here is CSASPGQGYGYTF. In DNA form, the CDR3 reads TGCAGTGCTAGTCCCGGACAGGGCTATGGCTACACCTTC.